This record covers a single TCR beta chain. This clone was observed a handful of times. Its antigen specificity is not known. Nothing much larger sits one base from this clone, and base qualities are not available. The data were obtained in a study of T cell changes during pregnancy in multiple sclerosis (dated by TCRdb to about 2019). In terms of the full investigation: In women with multiple sclerosis, the researchers looked at how the T cell repertoire shifted as pregnancy progressed.

The library came from the immunoSEQ multiplex PCR assay. The table was pulled from immuneACCESS by TCRdb, which kept in-frame rearrangements only. Such tables lose some clones; where checked, under half of the loss comes from unresolved V genes, and the rest has no known cause. This sample is represented by fewer than 45,000 clones; approximately 90% of them were singletons. The ten largest account for about 0.51% of the sample. This TCR came from a female donor with multiple sclerosis, enrolled in a pregnancy study. The sample in question was CD4+ T cells from peripheral blood mononuclear cells, obtained in the first trimester of pregnancy.

The CDR3 loop reads CASRRRENTEAFF. The nucleotides are TGCGCCAGTAGACGCCGGGAAAACACTGAAGCTTTCTTT. The V and J segments used are TRBV5-1 and TRBJ1-1, with the D gene uncertain. V lost 8 bases and J lost 2 bases; the stretch between them is 13 bases long. The CDR3 runs 13 residues from the cysteine to the phenylalanine. Only the CDR3 region is kept as DNA, spanning 39 bases read in frame from base 1. From the germline V gene, CDR1 is SGHRS and CDR2 is YFSETQ.